This T cell receptor (beta chain) emerged from a study of blood T cell repertoires in COVID-19. Original methodology: For nucleated cells, counts were estimated from reference gene primer amplification. The assay was immunoSEQ multiplex PCR, and TCRdb's table has in-frame clones only and misses some. D and trimming come from the DNA, and the V and J calls and clone size come from that table. The table has more than 100,000 clones, about 89% seen once. The TCR comes from a woman aged 60 to 75 with acute or convalescent COVID-19. The source material was peripheral blood.

In DNA, the CDR3 is TGTGCCAGCTCACCTAACCCACAGGGAGATGAGCAGTTCTTC. Its translation is CASSPNPQGDEQFF. The chain combines TRBV18 with TRBJ2-1, with D maybe TRBD1 (6 bases). With 3 bases removed from V and 8 bases from J, the gap between germline ends came to 14 bases. Germline V gene data show CDR1 as KGHSH and CDR2 as LQKENI. The CDR3 spans 14 residues.